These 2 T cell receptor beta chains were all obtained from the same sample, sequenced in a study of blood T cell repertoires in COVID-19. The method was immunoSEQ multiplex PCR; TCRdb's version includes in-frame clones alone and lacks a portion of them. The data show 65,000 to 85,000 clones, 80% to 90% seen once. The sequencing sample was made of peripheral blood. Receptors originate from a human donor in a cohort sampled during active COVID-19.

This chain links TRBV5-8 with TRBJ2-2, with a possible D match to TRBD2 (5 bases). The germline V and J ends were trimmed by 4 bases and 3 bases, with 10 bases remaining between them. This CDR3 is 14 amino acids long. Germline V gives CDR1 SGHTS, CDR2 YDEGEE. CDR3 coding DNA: TGTGCCAGCAGCGCTGGACTTTACACCGGGGAGCTGTTTTTT. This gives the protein CASSAGLYTGELFF.

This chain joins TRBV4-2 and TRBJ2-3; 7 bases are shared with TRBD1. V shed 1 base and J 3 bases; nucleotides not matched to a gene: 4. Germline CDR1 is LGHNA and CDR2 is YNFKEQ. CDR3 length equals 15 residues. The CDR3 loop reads CASSQGGGRTDTQYF. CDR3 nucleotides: TGTGCCAGCAGCCAAGGAGGGGGCAGGACAGATACGCAGTATTTT.